Presented here are 19 T cell receptor beta chains from one specimen sequenced in a study of blood T cell repertoires in COVID-19. Only in-frame clones appear in the TCRdb table, and some are missing; sequencing was by immunoSEQ multiplex PCR. Of fewer than 150,000 clones listed, roughly 80% are singletons. Sequencing used peripheral blood. All receptors come from a human donor in a cohort sampled during active COVID-19.

This clone appeared a single time. This chain uses TRBV6-5 with TRBJ2-7; no definite D call. Germline-derived CDR1 and CDR2 are MNHEY and SVGAGI. Trimming removed 0 bases from V and 2 bases from J, with 11 bases in between. There are 15 residues in the CDR3. This CDR3 is CASSYSSQKPYEQYF. The CDR3 nucleotides are TGTGCCAGCAGTTACTCTTCACAGAAGCCCTACGAGCAGTACTTC.

The chain uses TRBV3-1 (or the pseudogene TRBV3-2) and TRBJ2-2; 10 bases are shared with TRBD1. J gave up 6 bases and V 4 bases, and 8 bases lay outside the gene matches. The CDR3 consists of 16 residues. The germline V gene has CDR1 LGHDT and CDR2 YNNKEL (reference sequence). The CDR3 nucleotides read TGTGCCAGCAGCCGACCGGGACAGGGGTCAGCCGGGGAGCTGTTTTTT. Encoded protein: CASSRPGQGSAGELFF.

The chain carries TRBV5-1 and TRBJ1-2; a possible D gene is TRBD1 (6 bases). The germline V gene has CDR1 SGHRS and CDR2 YFSETQ. Trimming removed 5 bases at V and 5 bases at J, with 16 bases between. The CDR3 runs to 14 residues. In DNA form, the CDR3 reads TGCGCCAGCAGTTTCTTCTTGGACAGATATGGCTACACCTTC. Translating gives CASSFFLDRYGYTF.

This chain connects TRBV5-4 to TRBJ2-3, with D perhaps TRBD2 (5 bases). This CDR3 has 14 amino acids. V lost 4 bases, J lost 6 bases, and 15 bases lay in between. CDR1 is SGHNT and CDR2 is YYREEE in the germline V gene (reference sequence). The CDR3 sequence is CASSTRTLFDTQYF. Written as DNA, the CDR3 is TGTGCCAGCAGCACCAGGACTCTGTTCGATACGCAGTATTTT.

This rearrangement joins TRBV3-1 (or the pseudogene TRBV3-2) to TRBJ2-7; D is perhaps TRBD2 (5 bases). The length of the CDR3 is 13 residues. Germline-derived CDR1 and CDR2 are LGHDT and YNNKEL (reference sequence). Trimming removed 2 bases at V and 6 bases at J, with 11 bases between. CDR3 coding DNA: TGTGCCAGCAGCCAATCGGCGGGCGCCGAGCAGTACTTC. It is translated as CASSQSAGAEQYF.

CDR3 sequence: CASSLNEAAFF. CDR3 nucleotides: TGTGCCAGCAGCTTAAACGAGGCGGCTTTCTTT. V is TRBV11-2 and J is TRBJ1-1, with D unresolved. The CDR3 has 11 amino acids. The V and J ends lost 2 bases and 11 bases respectively, with 9 bases between them. The germline V gene has CDR1 SGHAT and CDR2 FQNNGV.

The J gene is TRBJ2-1, the V gene TRBV5-1; 13 bases fit TRBD2. This CDR3 has 16 amino acids. Germline CDR1 is SGHRS and CDR2 is YFSETQ. Trimming took 6 bases from V and 7 from J; bases not matched to a gene: 10. CDR3: CASTLTSGGAKNEQFF. Here the CDR3 DNA reads TGCGCCAGCACCCTTACTAGCGGGGGGGCCAAGAATGAGCAGTTCTTC.

This sequence joins TRBV9 and TRBJ2-3; 7 positions match TRBD2. CDR1 is SGDLS and CDR2 is YYNGEE in the germline V gene. The CDR3 sequence is 17 residues long. Unmatched junction bases numbered 11, after V lost 3 bases and J lost 1 base. The CDR3 region is CASSAQPVAGGTDTQYF. CDR3 coding DNA: TGTGCCAGCAGCGCCCAACCGGTGGCGGGGGGCACAGATACGCAGTATTTT.

This chain connects TRBV5-4 to TRBJ2-5; 10 nucleotides agree with TRBD2. Germline V gives CDR1 SGHNT, CDR2 YYREEE (reference sequence). This CDR3 has 15 amino acids. V lost 4 bases and J lost 3; bases outside the gene matches: 6. CDR3 DNA sequence: TGTGCCAGCAGCAAGCCTAGCGGGGGAGAAGAGACCCAGTACTTC. Translation gives CASSKPSGGEETQYF.

The chain uses TRBV5-1 and TRBJ2-5, with a possible D match to TRBD2 (6 bases). The germline V gene encodes CDR1 SGHRS and CDR2 YFSETQ. The CDR3 length is 15 residues. V dropped 0 bases and J dropped 3 bases, with 12 bases sitting between them. The CDR3 DNA reads TGCGCCAGCAGCTTGGTGCCTAGCGTAAAAGAGACCCAGTACTTC. Translation: CASSLVPSVKETQYF.

This rearrangement joins TRBV11-1 to TRBJ2-7; 7 positions agree with TRBD1. The trim removed 4 bases at V and 1 base at J, leaving 7 bases unmatched. Germline CDR1 is SGHAT and CDR2 is FQDESV (reference sequence). This CDR3 spans 15 amino acids. The CDR3 region has the DNA TGTGCCAGCAGCTCCCGGACAGGCCAATCCTACGAGCAGTACTTC. Amino acids: CASSSRTGQSYEQYF. Together with reference TRBV11-1 and TRBJ2-7, the CDR3 gives the full variable domain: EAEVAQSPRYKITEKSQAVAFWCDPISGHATLYWYRQILGQGPELLVQFQDESVVDDSQLPKDRFSAERLKGVDSTLKIQPAELGDSAMYLCASSSRTGQSYEQYFGPGTRLTVT.

Only a few counts were recorded for this clone. The genes are TRBV6-5 and TRBJ1-3, with TRBD1 identical over 7 bases. In germline, CDR1 is MNHEY, CDR2 SVGAGI. The CDR3 loop spans 15 amino acids. The trim removed 5 bases at V and 7 bases at J, leaving 11 bases unmatched. CDR3 loop: CASSPTGYRINTIYF. The DNA for the CDR3 is TGTGCCAGCAGTCCGACAGGGTATCGGATCAACACCATATATTTT.

V gene TRBV18 combines with J gene TRBJ1-2; tentative D call: TRBD1 (5 bases). With 0 bases removed from V and 6 bases from J, the gap between germline ends came to 8 bases. The CDR3 runs 13 residues. Germline lookup yields CDR1 KGHSH and CDR2 LQKENI. The CDR3 DNA reads as TGTGCCAGCTCACCACCTGGGGGGAATGGCTACACCTTC. Its protein is CASSPPGGNGYTF. Full variable domain (missing parts from reference TRBV18 and TRBJ1-2): NAGVMQNPRHLVRRRGQEARLRCSPMKGHSHVYWYRQLPEEGLKFMVYLQKENIIDESGMPKERFSAEFPKEGPSILRIQQVVRGDSAAYFCASSPPGGNGYTFGSGTRLTVV.

J is TRBJ1-6 and V is TRBV5-6; a possible D gene is TRBD1 (5 bases). CDR3 length equals 18 residues. The V gene lost 0 bases and the J gene lost 6 bases, with 19 bases spanning the gap. Germline values: CDR1 SGHDT, CDR2 YYEEEE. The CDR3 DNA sequence: TGTGCCAGCAGCTTGGCCCGGGCCAGGGTAGAATTTAATTCACCCCTCCACTTT. Amino acid sequence: CASSLARARVEFNSPLHF.

The chain links TRBV9 to TRBJ1-5, with a weak D call TRBD1 (6 bases). V gave up 0 bases and J gave up 2 bases, with 6 bases separating them. Germline-derived CDR1 and CDR2 are SGDLS and YYNGEE. This CDR3 region has 14 residues. CDR3 amino acids: CASSVGQGNQPQHF. CDR3 DNA sequence: TGTGCCAGCAGCGTAGGACAGGGCAATCAGCCCCAGCATTTT.

The chain has TRBV9 and TRBJ1-1; D ambiguous. Germline V gene sequence: CDR1 SGDLS, CDR2 YYNGEE. V was pared by 1 base and J by 3 bases, with 10 bases between. This CDR3 contains 14 residues. As DNA, the CDR3 is TGTGCCAGCAGCGTACTTGAGGGCGACACTGAAGCTTTCTTT. Its translation: CASSVLEGDTEAFF.

This chain's CDR3 is CASQLAADTQYF. CDR3 DNA: TGTGCCAGCCAACTAGCGGCAGATACGCAGTATTTT. The chain joins TRBV7-9 to TRBJ2-3, with 8 bases identical to TRBD2. Germline V gene lookup returns CDR1 SEHNR and CDR2 FQNEAQ (reference sequence). V was pared by 8 bases and J by 4 bases, with 2 bases of the junction left unmatched. The CDR3 runs 12 residues. Full variable domain (remainder filled in from reference TRBV7-9 and TRBJ2-3): DTGVSQNPRHKITKRGQNVTFRCDPISEHNRLYWYRQTLGQGPEFLTYFQNEAQLEKSRLLSDRFSAERPKGSFSTLEIQRTEQGDSAMYLCASQLAADTQYFGPGTRLTVL.

This clone has only a few counts. Here the CDR3 DNA reads TGCGCCAGCAGCCATGCTGGACAGGGCTATAGCAATCAGCCCCAGCATTTT. Its translation: CASSHAGQGYSNQPQHF. The gene calls are TRBV4-1 and TRBJ1-5; 8 positions agree with TRBD1. Germline V gene data show CDR1 as MGHRA and CDR2 as YSYEKL. V trimming: 3 bases; J trimming: 0 bases; junction bases outside the gene matches: 7. This CDR3 has 17 amino acids.

This chain links TRBV5-1 with TRBJ2-1; 7 positions agree with TRBD1. V lost 2 bases and J lost 6; bases outside the gene matches: 2. Germline loops: CDR1 SGHRS, CDR2 YFSETQ. The CDR3 consists of 13 residues. CDR3 DNA sequence: TGCGCCAGCAGCTTTTACAGGGGCAATGAGCAGTTCTTC. This encodes CASSFYRGNEQFF.